The 9 T cell receptor beta chains reported below all come from one sample, sequenced in a study of response to subunit inactivated influenza vaccine. TCRdb re-called the RT-PCR reads with MiXCR, one entry per CDR3 protein. The table has about 800,000 distinct CDR3 sequences, roughly 20% seen once. The sample consisted of PBMCs from blood, taken roughly 5 days after vaccination. The receptors stem from a man aged 45-60 years who received an inactivated influenza vaccine.

The J gene is TRBJ1-5, the V gene TRBV24-1; D is undetermined. From germline, CDR1 is KGHDR and CDR2 SFDVKD. V lost 5 bases, J lost 2 bases, and 12 bases lay in between. The CDR3 runs to 15 residues. This chain's CDR3 is CATSAGTLGNQPQHF. Here the CDR3 DNA reads TGTGCCACCAGTGCGGGAACGCTCGGCAATCAGCCCCAGCATTTT.

This clonotype was recorded a few times. The rearrangement links TRBV5-1 to TRBJ2-1; 7 nucleotides match TRBD2. This CDR3 has 14 amino acids. V lost 0 bases and J lost 6; bases outside the gene matches: 3. Germline V gene lookup returns CDR1 SGHRS and CDR2 YFSETQ. The CDR3 protein is CASSLAGLVNEQFF. The CDR3 DNA reads as TGCGCCAGCAGCTTGGCTGGACTAGTCAATGAGCAGTTCTTC.

The CDR3 is CASSSSRQQAGAAQYF. The CDR3 region has the DNA TGTGCCAGCAGCTCATCGAGACAACAGGCGGGTGCGGCGCAGTATTTT. The chain is built from TRBV7-2 and TRBJ2-3; D could derive from TRBD1 or TRBD2 (5 bases each). The V end lost 4 bases, the J end lost 10 bases, and 24 bases lay between the germline ends. This CDR3 spans 16 amino acids. Germline values: CDR1 SGHTA, CDR2 FQGNSA.

There are a few counts of this clonotype. The chain links TRBV12-3 or TRBV12-4 to TRBJ2-2; possibly TRBD1 for D (6 bases). This CDR3 has 14 amino acids. The V end was cut by 5 bases, the J end by 4 bases, with 11 bases between. The CDR3 bases are TGTGCCAGCAGTGGACGACAGGTCACCGGGGAGCTGTTTTTT. Protein: CASSGRQVTGELFF.

The J gene is TRBJ2-1, the V gene TRBV24-1; D assignment may be TRBD1 or TRBD2 (5 bases each). V lost 1 base and J 6 bases, leaving 15 bases between the germline ends. Germline lookup yields CDR1 KGHDR and CDR2 SFDVKD. This CDR3 has 16 amino acids. The CDR3 nucleotides read TGTGCCACCAGTGATTTTCGGGGCGGCCATACCAATGAGCAGTTCTTC. Translation gives CATSDFRGGHTNEQFF.

Details on this clonotype: Compared with germline, one end of the junction differs, possibly owing to a read error. V and J are TRBV10-3 and TRBJ2-3; weak D call: TRBD1 (6 bases). The CDR3 extends over 18 amino acids. In germline, CDR1 is ENHRY, CDR2 SYGVKD. The CDR3 sequence: CAFSLAPRPDRPTDTQYF. CDR3 in DNA: TGTGCCTTCAGTTTAGCTCCCAGACCGGACAGACCCACAGATACGCAGTATTTT.

CDR3 residues: CASSLVGDYYGYTF. The CDR3 DNA reads TGTGCCAGCAGCTTGGTCGGGGATTACTATGGCTACACCTTC. The rearrangement uses TRBV7-9 and TRBJ1-2, with D unclear. The CDR3 is 14 residues long. CDR1 and CDR2 from the germline V gene are SEHNR and FQNEAQ (reference sequence). Deletions cut 3 bases from V and 3 bases from J, with 11 bases between.

The chain couples TRBV4-2 to TRBJ2-7, with 9 bases matching TRBD2. J gave up 4 bases and V 2 bases, and 12 bases lay outside the gene matches. CDR3 length: 17 residues. In germline, CDR1 is LGHNA, CDR2 YNFKEQ. CDR3 bases: TGTGCCAGCAGCCAACTCTGGGCGGGGGGGCAAAGTTACGAGCAGTACTTC. Encoded protein: CASSQLWAGGQSYEQYF.

This sequence joins TRBV13 and TRBJ2-1, with a weak D call TRBD2 (6 bases). Germline CDR1 PRHDT, CDR2 FYEKMQ (reference sequence). Trimming stripped 2 bases from V and 8 bases from J, with 13 bases between. The CDR3 covers 14 residues. This CDR3 is CASSLRLDWDEQFF. In nucleotides, the CDR3 is TGTGCCAGCAGCTTAAGACTAGATTGGGATGAGCAGTTCTTC.